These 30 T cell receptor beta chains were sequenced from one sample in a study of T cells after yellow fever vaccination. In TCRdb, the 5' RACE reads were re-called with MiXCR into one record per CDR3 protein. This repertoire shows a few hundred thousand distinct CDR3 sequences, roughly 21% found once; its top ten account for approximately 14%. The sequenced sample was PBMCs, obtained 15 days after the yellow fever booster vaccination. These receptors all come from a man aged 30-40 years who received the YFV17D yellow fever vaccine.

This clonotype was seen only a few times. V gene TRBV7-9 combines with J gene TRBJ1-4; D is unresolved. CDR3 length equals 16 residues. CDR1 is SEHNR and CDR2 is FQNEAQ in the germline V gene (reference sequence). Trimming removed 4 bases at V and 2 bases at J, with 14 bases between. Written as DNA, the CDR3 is TGTGCCAGCAGCTCCGGGCCCGGAGCCACTAATGAAAAACTGTTTTTT. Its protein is CASSSGPGATNEKLFF.

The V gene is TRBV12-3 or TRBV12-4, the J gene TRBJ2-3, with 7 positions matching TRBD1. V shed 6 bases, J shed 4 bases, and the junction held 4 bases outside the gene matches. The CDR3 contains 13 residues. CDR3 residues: CASSRDRADTQYF. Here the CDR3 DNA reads TGTGCCAGCAGCCGTGACAGGGCAGATACGCAGTATTTT.

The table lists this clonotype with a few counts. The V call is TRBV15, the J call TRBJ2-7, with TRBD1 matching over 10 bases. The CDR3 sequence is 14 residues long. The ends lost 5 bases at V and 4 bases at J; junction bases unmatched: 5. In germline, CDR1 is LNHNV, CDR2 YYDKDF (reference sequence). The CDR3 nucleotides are TGTGCCACCAGCCCTCGGACAGGGGGATACGAGCAGTACTTC. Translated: CATSPRTGGYEQYF.

CDR3: CSVEGQYNEQFF. As DNA, the CDR3 is TGCAGCGTTGAAGGACAGTACAATGAGCAGTTCTTC. The chain links TRBV29-1 to TRBJ2-1, with D perhaps TRBD1 (5 bases). Germline CDR1 and CDR2: SQVTM and ANQGSEA. The V gene lost 1 base and the J gene lost 4 bases, with 5 bases spanning the gap. The CDR3 is made up of 12 amino acids.

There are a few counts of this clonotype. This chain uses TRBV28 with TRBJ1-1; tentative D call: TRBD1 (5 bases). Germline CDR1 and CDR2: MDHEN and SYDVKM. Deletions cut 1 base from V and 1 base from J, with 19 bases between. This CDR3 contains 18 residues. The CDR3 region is CASSLLTVMGEQNTEAFF. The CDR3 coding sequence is TGTGCCAGCAGTTTATTAACCGTGATGGGGGAACAGAACACTGAAGCTTTCTTT.

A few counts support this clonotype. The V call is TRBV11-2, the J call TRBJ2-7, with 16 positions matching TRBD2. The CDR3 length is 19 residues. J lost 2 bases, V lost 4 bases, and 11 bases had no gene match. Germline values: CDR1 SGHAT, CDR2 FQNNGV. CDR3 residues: CASSSSGTSGRALPYEQYF. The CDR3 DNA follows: TGTGCCAGCAGCTCATCCGGGACTAGCGGGAGGGCCCTCCCCTACGAGCAGTACTTC.

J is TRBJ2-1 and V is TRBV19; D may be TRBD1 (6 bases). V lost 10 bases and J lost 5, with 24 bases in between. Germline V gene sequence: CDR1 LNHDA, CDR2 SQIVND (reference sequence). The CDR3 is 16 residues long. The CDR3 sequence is CATSLTGQPGNNEQFF. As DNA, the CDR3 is TGTGCCACGTCCCTGACCGGACAGCCGGGAAACAATGAGCAGTTCTTC.

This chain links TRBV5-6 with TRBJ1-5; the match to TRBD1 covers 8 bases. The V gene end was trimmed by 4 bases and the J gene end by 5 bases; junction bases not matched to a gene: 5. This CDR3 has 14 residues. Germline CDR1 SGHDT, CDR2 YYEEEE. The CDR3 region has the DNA TGTGCCAGCAGCCGGGCAGGGGGCGATCAGCCCCAGCATTTT. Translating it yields CASSRAGGDQPQHF.

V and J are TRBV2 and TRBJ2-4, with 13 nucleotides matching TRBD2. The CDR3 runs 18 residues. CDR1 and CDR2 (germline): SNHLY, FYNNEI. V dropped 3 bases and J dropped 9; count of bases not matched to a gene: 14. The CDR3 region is CASSEEALLAGGPGIQYF. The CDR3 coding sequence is TGTGCCAGCAGTGAGGAGGCCTTACTAGCGGGAGGGCCAGGCATTCAGTACTTC.

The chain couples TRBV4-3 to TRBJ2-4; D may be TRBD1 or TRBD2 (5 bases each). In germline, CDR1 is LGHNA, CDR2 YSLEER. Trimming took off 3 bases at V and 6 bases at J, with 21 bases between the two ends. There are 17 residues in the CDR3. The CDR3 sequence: CASSQTSTPRGTNIQYF. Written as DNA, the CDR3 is TGCGCCAGCAGCCAGACGTCCACGCCGAGGGGTACAAACATTCAGTACTTC.

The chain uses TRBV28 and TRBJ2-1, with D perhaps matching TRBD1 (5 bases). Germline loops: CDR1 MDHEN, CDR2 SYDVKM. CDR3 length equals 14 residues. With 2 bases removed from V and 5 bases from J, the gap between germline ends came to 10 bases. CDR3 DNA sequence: TGTGCCAGCAGTTTACAAGGGGTTAACAATGAGCAGTTCTTC. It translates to CASSLQGVNNEQFF.

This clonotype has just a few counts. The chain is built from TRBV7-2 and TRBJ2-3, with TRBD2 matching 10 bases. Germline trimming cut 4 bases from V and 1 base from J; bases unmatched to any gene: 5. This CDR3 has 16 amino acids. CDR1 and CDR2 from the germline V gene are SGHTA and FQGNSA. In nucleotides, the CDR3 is TGTGCCAGCAGCTACGCCGGGACTAGCGGCACAGATACGCAGTATTTT. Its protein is CASSYAGTSGTDTQYF.

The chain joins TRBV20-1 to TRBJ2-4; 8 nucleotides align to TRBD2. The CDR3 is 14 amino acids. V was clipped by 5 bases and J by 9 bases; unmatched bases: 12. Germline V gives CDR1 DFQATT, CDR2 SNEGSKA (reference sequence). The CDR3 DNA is TGCAGTGCTGCCCAGGGGACTAGTCTTACCATTCAGTACTTC. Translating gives CSAAQGTSLTIQYF.

The CDR3 bases are TGTGCCAGCAGTGGCTCCAGGCGGACCTCCTACGAGCAGTACTTC. It codes for CASSGSRRTSYEQYF. The rearrangement links TRBV6-1 to TRBJ2-7, with D unclear. The germline gives CDR1 MNHNS, CDR2 SASEGT. The CDR3 is 15 residues long. The V end lost 4 bases, the J end lost 0 bases, and 13 bases lay between the germline ends.

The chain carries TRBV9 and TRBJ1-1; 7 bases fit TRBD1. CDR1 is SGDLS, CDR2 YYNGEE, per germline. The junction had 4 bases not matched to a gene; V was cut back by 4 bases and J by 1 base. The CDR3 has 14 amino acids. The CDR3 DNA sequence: TGTGCCAGCAGCCCACAGGGGTGGAACACTGAAGCTTTCTTT. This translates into CASSPQGWNTEAFF.

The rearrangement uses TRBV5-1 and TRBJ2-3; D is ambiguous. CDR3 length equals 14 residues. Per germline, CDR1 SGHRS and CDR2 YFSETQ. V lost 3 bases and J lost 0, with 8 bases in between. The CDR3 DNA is TGCGCCAGCAGCTCGTTACCTAGCACAGATACGCAGTATTTT. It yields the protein CASSSLPSTDTQYF.

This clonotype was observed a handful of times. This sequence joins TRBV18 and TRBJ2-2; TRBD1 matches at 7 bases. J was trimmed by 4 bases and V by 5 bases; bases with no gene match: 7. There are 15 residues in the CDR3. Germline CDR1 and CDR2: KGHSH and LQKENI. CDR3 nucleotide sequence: TGTGCCAGCTCAGCAACGACAGGGACCACCGGGGAGCTGTTTTTT. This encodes CASSATTGTTGELFF. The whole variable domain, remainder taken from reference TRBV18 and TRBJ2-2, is NAGVMQNPRHLVRRRGQEARLRCSPMKGHSHVYWYRQLPEEGLKFMVYLQKENIIDESGMPKERFSAEFPKEGPSILRIQQVVRGDSAAYFCASSATTGTTGELFFGEGSRLTVL.

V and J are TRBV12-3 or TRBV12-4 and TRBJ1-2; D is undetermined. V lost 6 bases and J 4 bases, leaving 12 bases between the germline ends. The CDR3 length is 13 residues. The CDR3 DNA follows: TGTGCCAGCAGCCCGCAGGTGGGCTATGGCTACACCTTC. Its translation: CASSPQVGYGYTF.

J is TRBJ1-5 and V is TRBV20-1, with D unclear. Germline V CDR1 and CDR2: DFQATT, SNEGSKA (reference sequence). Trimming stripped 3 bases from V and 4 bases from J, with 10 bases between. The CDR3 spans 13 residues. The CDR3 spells CSASATANQPQHF. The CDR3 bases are TGCAGTGCTAGTGCGACCGCGAATCAGCCCCAGCATTTT.

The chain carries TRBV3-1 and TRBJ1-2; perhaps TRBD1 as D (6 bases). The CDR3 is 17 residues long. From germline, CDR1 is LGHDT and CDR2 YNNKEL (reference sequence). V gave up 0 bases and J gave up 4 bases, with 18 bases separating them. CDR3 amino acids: CASSQDLGGGYVYGYTF. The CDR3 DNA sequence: TGTGCCAGCAGCCAAGATCTAGGGGGAGGCTACGTCTATGGCTACACCTTC.

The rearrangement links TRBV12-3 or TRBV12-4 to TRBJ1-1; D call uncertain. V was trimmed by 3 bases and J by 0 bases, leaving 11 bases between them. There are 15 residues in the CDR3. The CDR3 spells CASSFEDIMNTEAFF. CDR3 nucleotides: TGTGCCAGCAGTTTTGAGGATATCATGAACACTGAAGCTTTCTTT.

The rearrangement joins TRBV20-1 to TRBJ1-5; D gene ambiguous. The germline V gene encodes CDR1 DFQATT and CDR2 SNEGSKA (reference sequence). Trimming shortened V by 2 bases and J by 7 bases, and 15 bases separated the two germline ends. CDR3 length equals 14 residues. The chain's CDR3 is CSARSPDRVQPQHF. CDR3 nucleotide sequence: TGCAGTGCTAGATCGCCAGACCGGGTGCAGCCCCAGCATTTT.

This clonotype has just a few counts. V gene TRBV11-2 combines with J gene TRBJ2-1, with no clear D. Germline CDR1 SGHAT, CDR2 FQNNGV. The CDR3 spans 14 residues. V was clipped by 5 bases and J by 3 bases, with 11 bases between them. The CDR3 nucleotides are TGTGCCAGCAGCCCGAATGGACGCTACAATGAGCAGTTCTTC. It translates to CASSPNGRYNEQFF.

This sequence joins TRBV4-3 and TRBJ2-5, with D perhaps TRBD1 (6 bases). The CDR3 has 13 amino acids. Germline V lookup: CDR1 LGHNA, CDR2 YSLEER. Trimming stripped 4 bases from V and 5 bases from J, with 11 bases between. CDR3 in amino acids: CASSRTVSETQYF. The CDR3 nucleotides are TGCGCCAGCAGCCGGACAGTCTCGGAGACCCAGTACTTC.

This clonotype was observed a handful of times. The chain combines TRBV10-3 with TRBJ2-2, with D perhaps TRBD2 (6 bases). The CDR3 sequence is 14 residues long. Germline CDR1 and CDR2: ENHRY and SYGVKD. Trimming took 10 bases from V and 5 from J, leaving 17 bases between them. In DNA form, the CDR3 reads TGTGCCACCTCCCTGGGGACTGGGACCGGGGAGCTGTTTTTT. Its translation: CATSLGTGTGELFF.

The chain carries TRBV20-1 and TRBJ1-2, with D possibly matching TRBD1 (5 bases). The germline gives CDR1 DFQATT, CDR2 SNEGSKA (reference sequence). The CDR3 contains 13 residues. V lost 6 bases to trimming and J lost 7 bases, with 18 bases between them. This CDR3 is CSAYDPVGPGYTF. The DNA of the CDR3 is TGCAGTGCCTATGACCCGGTGGGGCCTGGCTACACCTTC.

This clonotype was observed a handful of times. The CDR3: CASIMTSSNGVEQFF. DNA for the CDR3: TGTGCCAGCATTATGACTAGCAGCAATGGAGTTGAGCAGTTCTTC. The chain couples TRBV27 to TRBJ2-1; TRBD2 aligns across 7 bases. Unmatched junction bases numbered 15, after V lost 7 bases and J lost 9 bases. The CDR3 extends over 15 amino acids. Germline loops: CDR1 MNHEY, CDR2 SMNVEV (reference sequence).

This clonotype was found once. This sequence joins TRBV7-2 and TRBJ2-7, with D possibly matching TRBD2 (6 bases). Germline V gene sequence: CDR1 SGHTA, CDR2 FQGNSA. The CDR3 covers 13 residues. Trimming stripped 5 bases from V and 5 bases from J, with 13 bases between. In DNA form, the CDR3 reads TGTGCCAGCAGCCCCGGACTAATCAACGAGCAGTACTTC. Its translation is CASSPGLINEQYF.

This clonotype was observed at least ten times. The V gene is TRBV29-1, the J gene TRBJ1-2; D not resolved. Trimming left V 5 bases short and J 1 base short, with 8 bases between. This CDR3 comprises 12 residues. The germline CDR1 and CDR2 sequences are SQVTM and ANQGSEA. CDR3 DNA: TGCAGCGTTTTAGGAAGTAACTATGGCTACACCTTC. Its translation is CSVLGSNYGYTF.

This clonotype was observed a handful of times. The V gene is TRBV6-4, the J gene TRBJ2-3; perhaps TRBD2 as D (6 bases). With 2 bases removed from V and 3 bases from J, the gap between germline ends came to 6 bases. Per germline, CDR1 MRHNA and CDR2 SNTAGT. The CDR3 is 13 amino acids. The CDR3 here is CASSDRETDTQYF. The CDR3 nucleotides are TGTGCCAGCAGTGACCGGGAGACAGATACGCAGTATTTT.